What follows are 18 T cell receptor beta chains derived from one specimen sequenced in a study of cytomegalovirus exposure and HLA in healthy donors. The PCR employed 60 Vbeta primers together with 13 Jbeta primers. Assay used: immunoSEQ multiplex PCR; TCRdb lists only in-frame clones, some missing. This table holds over 150,000 clones, 60% to 85% found once. The sequenced sample was PBMCs. The receptor source for this set is a woman in her 50s in good health and CMV-seropositive.

The genes are TRBV7-2 and TRBJ2-1; 10 nucleotides match TRBD2. The V gene end was trimmed by 6 bases and the J gene end by 7 bases; junction bases not matched to a gene: 9. Germline CDR1 reads SGHTA; CDR2 reads FQGNSA. The CDR3 runs to 15 residues. The CDR3 spells CASRVGSSGSNEQFF. CDR3 bases: TGTGCCAGCAGGGTTGGGTCTAGCGGGAGTAATGAGCAGTTCTTC.

Here the CDR3 reads CASSPGGGAMQPQHF. In DNA, the CDR3 is TGTGCCAGCTCACCAGGAGGAGGGGCAATGCAGCCCCAGCATTTT. V usage is TRBV18 and J usage is TRBJ1-5, with D perhaps TRBD1 (5 bases). Trimming removed 2 bases from V and 7 bases from J, with 15 bases in between. From germline, CDR1 is KGHSH and CDR2 LQKENI. This CDR3 is 15 amino acids long.

The chain joins TRBV10-1 to TRBJ1-5, with a weak D call TRBD1 (6 bases). CDR1 and CDR2 (germline): WNHNN, SYGVQD (reference sequence). V was clipped by 4 bases and J by 7 bases, with 11 bases between them. The CDR3 loop spans 13 amino acids. CDR3 in amino acids: CASSGGLGQPQHF. CDR3 in DNA: TGCGCCAGCAGTGGGGGGCTAGGGCAGCCCCAGCATTTT.

The chain combines TRBV5-6 with TRBJ1-2; 9 bases fit TRBD1. This CDR3 is built from 14 residues. Germline V lookup: CDR1 SGHDT, CDR2 YYEEEE. Trimming took 4 bases from V and 7 from J; bases not matched to a gene: 8. DNA for the CDR3: TGTGCCAGCAGCCCCGGGACAGGGTATAGTGGCTACACCTTC. It translates to CASSPGTGYSGYTF. The full variable domain, with the rest looked up from reference TRBV5-6 and TRBJ1-2, is DAGVTQSPTHLIKTRGQQVTLRCSPKSGHDTVSWYQQALGQGPQFIFQYYEEEERQRGNFPDRFSGHQFPNYSSELNVNALLLGDSALYLCASSPGTGYSGYTFGSGTRLTVV.

This clone came up a few times. The rearrangement links TRBV5-1 to TRBJ2-2; 7 bases align to TRBD1. V shed 4 bases and J 3 bases; nucleotides not matched to a gene: 6. Germline V gene sequence: CDR1 SGHRS, CDR2 YFSETQ. The CDR3 loop spans 15 amino acids. In DNA form, the CDR3 reads TGCGCCAGCAGCCTTGCTGACAGGGACACCGGGGAGCTGTTTTTT. This codes for CASSLADRDTGELFF.

This clone was counted only a few times. This chain uses TRBV4-1 with TRBJ2-5; 8 nucleotides align to TRBD2. The V segment lost 2 bases and the J segment 5 bases; nucleotides outside the gene matches: 4. CDR1 is MGHRA and CDR2 is YSYEKL in the germline V gene. The CDR3 spans 14 residues. Written as DNA, the CDR3 is TGCGCCAGCAGCCAAAGGACTAGCTCGGAGACCCAGTACTTC. Its translation: CASSQRTSSETQYF.

The rearrangement links TRBV27 to TRBJ1-3; D is uncertain. V was pared by 5 bases and J by 0 bases, with 8 bases between. Germline V lookup: CDR1 MNHEY, CDR2 SMNVEV (reference sequence). The CDR3 runs to 14 residues. The CDR3 loop is CASSAQSSGNTIYF. The CDR3 bases are TGTGCCAGCAGTGCCCAGTCCTCTGGAAACACCATATATTTT.

This clone came up a few times. V and J are TRBV19 and TRBJ2-2; the match to TRBD2 covers 9 bases. The CDR3 covers 17 residues. The germline CDR1 and CDR2 sequences are LNHDA and SQIVND (reference sequence). V lost 6 bases, J lost 8 bases, and 16 bases stayed unmatched. The chain's CDR3 is CASSPTGGGAGTGELFF. The CDR3 nucleotides read TGTGCCAGTAGCCCCACCGGCGGGGGGGCTGGGACGGGGGAGCTGTTTTTT.

The V gene is TRBV25-1, the J gene TRBJ2-7; 10 bases are a match to TRBD1. Germline loops: CDR1 MGHDK, CDR2 SYGVNS. V dropped 6 bases and J dropped 2; count of bases not matched to a gene: 4. The CDR3 length is 14 residues. As DNA, the CDR3 is TGTGCCAGCAGGGAAGACAGGGGGCCCTACGAGCAGTACTTC. Translating gives CASREDRGPYEQYF.

The V and J genes are TRBV6-5 and TRBJ1-1; D gene ambiguous. Trimming shortened V by 5 bases and J by 3 bases, and 13 bases separated the two germline ends. Per the germline V gene, CDR1 is MNHEY and CDR2 is SVGAGI. The CDR3 loop spans 14 amino acids. Written as DNA, the CDR3 is TGTGCCAGCAGTGTTAAGGTCAGCGACACTGAAGCTTTCTTT. It specifies CASSVKVSDTEAFF.

The gene calls are TRBV11-3 and TRBJ2-1, with 9 bases lining up with TRBD2. This CDR3 is 14 amino acids long. V was pared by 5 bases and J by 7 bases, with 6 bases of the junction left unmatched. Germline V gives CDR1 SGHNT, CDR2 YENEEA. The chain's CDR3 is CASSAGGFVNEQFF. The CDR3 DNA sequence: TGTGCCAGCAGCGCGGGGGGGTTCGTGAATGAGCAGTTCTTC.

J is TRBJ2-3 and V is TRBV10-3, with 8 bases matching TRBD2. CDR1 and CDR2 from the germline V gene are ENHRY and SYGVKD. The J segment lost 4 bases and the V segment lost 5 bases, leaving 8 bases of the junction unmatched. The CDR3 spans 15 residues. The CDR3 loop reads CAISPSGRGPDTQYF. CDR3 DNA: TGTGCCATCAGTCCGAGCGGGAGAGGGCCAGATACGCAGTATTTT.

V gene TRBV7-9 combines with J gene TRBJ1-2; possibly TRBD1 for D (5 bases). V lost 1 base and J 3 bases, leaving 12 bases between the germline ends. The germline V gene has CDR1 SEHNR and CDR2 FQNEAQ (reference sequence). The CDR3 runs 15 residues. The CDR3 DNA is TGTGCCAGCAGCTTAGTCGGGGCGGGGTACTATGGCTACACCTTC. Translated, it gives CASSLVGAGYYGYTF.

This sequence joins TRBV4-3 and TRBJ2-3; 8 bases are a match to TRBD2. After removal of 2 bases from V and 10 bases from J, the junction contained 8 bases not matched to a gene. This CDR3 region has 14 residues. Germline assignment: CDR1 LGHNA and CDR2 YSLEER. The CDR3, as DNA: TGCGCCAGCAGCCAACACGGGGGGGGGACGGCGCAGTATTTT. Amino acid sequence: CASSQHGGGTAQYF.

Details on this clone: Other DNA sequences in this specimen translate into the identical CDR3. The V gene is TRBV28, the J gene TRBJ2-7, with TRBD1 as a possible D gene (7 bases). CDR1 MDHEN and CDR2 SYDVKM come from the germline V gene. Trimming stripped 6 bases from V and 0 bases from J, with 12 bases between. The CDR3 runs 14 residues. The CDR3 reads CASRGQGGSYEQYF. CDR3 sequence (DNA): TGTGCCAGCAGGGGGCAGGGGGGCTCCTACGAGCAGTACTTC.

Details on this clone: The junction and the germline gene differ at one end; a read error may be behind it. This sequence joins TRBV7-7 and TRBJ2-6; maybe TRBD1 (5 bases). Germline values: CDR1 SSHAT, CDR2 FNYEAQ (reference sequence). CDR3 length equals 14 residues. For the CDR3, the DNA is TGTGCTAGCAGCCCCAGTTATGGGGCCAACGGCCTGACTTTC. It specifies CASSPSYGANGLTF.

CDR3 loop: CASSQESRRQQYF. For the CDR3, the DNA is TGTGCCAGCAGCCAAGAGTCGAGGCGACAGCAGTACTTC. V is TRBV4-2 and J is TRBJ2-7; D is uncertain. The V end was cut by 0 bases, the J end by 8 bases, with 11 bases between. Germline CDR1 reads LGHNA; CDR2 reads YNFKEQ. This CDR3 is 13 amino acids long.

The rearrangement joins TRBV18 to TRBJ2-1; 11 nucleotides agree with TRBD2. The CDR3 consists of 17 residues. Germline CDR1 and CDR2: KGHSH and LQKENI. The V and J ends lost 3 bases and 4 bases, in that order; junction bases with no gene match: 8. CDR3 protein: CASSPNPGLAAYNEQFF. Here the CDR3 DNA reads TGTGCCAGCTCACCTAATCCGGGACTAGCGGCATACAATGAGCAGTTCTTC.